Listed here are 26 T cell receptor beta chains from one sample, sequenced in a study of metastatic and nonmetastatic thyroid tumors. TCRdb re-analyzed the PCR reads using MiXCR. The sample records approximately 26,000 clones, 10% to 15% being singletons. All patients reached thyroid surgery having received no treatment beforehand. Input material: blood. The receptor set was obtained from a female donor with papillary thyroid cancer or a benign thyroid nodule (not recorded which). Some clones in this sample may be carry-over from other donors' samples.

This clone came up a few times. The chain carries TRBV2 and TRBJ1-5, with TRBD1 as a possible D gene (5 bases). CDR1 is SNHLY and CDR2 is FYNNEI in the germline V gene. CDR3 size: 15 residues. V was pared by 5 bases and J by 2 bases, with 13 bases between. As DNA, the CDR3 is TGTGCCAGCAGTTGTGTCAGGGTGGGCAATCAGCCCCAGCATTTT. This translates into CASSCVRVGNQPQHF.

This clone was seen ten or more times. The chain couples TRBV18 to TRBJ2-7; TRBD2 might be the D (6 bases). V was pared by 5 bases and J by 3 bases, with 11 bases between. Germline-derived CDR1 and CDR2 are KGHSH and LQKENI. This CDR3 comprises 13 residues. CDR3 loop: CASSTGAGYEQYF. In nucleotides, the CDR3 is TGTGCCAGCTCAACAGGAGCGGGCTACGAGCAGTACTTC.

This clone has a count of ten or more. CDR3 coding DNA: TGTGCCATCAGTGAAGTCGTCTCGGACACCGGGGAGCTGTTTTTT. This codes for CAISEVVSDTGELFF. The rearrangement joins TRBV10-3 to TRBJ2-2; D gene unclear. This CDR3 has 15 amino acids. V was clipped by 3 bases and J by 3 bases, with 11 bases between them. The germline CDR1 and CDR2 sequences are ENHRY and SYGVKD.

This clone was observed many times. V gene TRBV5-7 combines with J gene TRBJ2-6; TRBD1 agrees at 8 bases. TRBV5-7 is sorted into the ORF group, with uncertain function. The CDR3 sequence is 18 residues long. Losses at the gene ends were 2 bases for V and 2 bases for J; bases not matched to a gene: 9. CDR3 loop: CASSFYRTGSAGANVLTF. The CDR3 coding sequence is TGTGCCAGCAGCTTTTATCGGACAGGGTCGGCTGGGGCCAACGTCCTGACTTTC.

This clone was seen at least ten times. This chain links TRBV28 with TRBJ2-1, with 13 bases fitting TRBD2. Germline CDR1 and CDR2: MDHEN and SYDVKM. The CDR3 contains 17 residues. Trimming at V came to 6 bases and at J to 7 bases, leaving 12 bases not matched to a gene. The CDR3 DNA follows: TGTGCCAGCAGCAGACTCTATAGACTAGCGGGAGGAAATGAGCAGTTCTTC. Protein: CASSRLYRLAGGNEQFF.

This clone appeared many times. V usage is TRBV12-3 or TRBV12-4 and J usage is TRBJ1-2; weak D call: TRBD1 (5 bases). V was cut by 1 base and J by 11 bases, with 11 bases left in between. The CDR3 extends over 12 amino acids. The CDR3 bases are TGTGCCAGCAGTTTAGTCGGGGGAGGTTACACCTTC. Translated, it gives CASSLVGGGYTF.

This clone was seen repeatedly, ten times or more. The rearrangement uses TRBV5-4 and TRBJ1-3, with unresolved D. The CDR3 has 13 amino acids. V was shortened by 0 bases and J by 0 bases, with 1 base between the two germline ends. The V gene's germline CDR1 is SGHNT and CDR2 YYREEE (reference sequence). The CDR3 nucleotides are TGTGCCAGCAGCTTGGACTCTGGAAACACCATATATTTT. Residues: CASSLDSGNTIYF.

This clone was observed many times. The sample contains more than one DNA sequence encoding this CDR3. This rearrangement joins TRBV19 to TRBJ2-1; a possible D gene is TRBD1 (5 bases). Germline lookup yields CDR1 LNHDA and CDR2 SQIVND (reference sequence). This CDR3 is built from 12 residues. The germline V and J ends were trimmed by 4 bases and 6 bases, with 7 bases remaining between them. The CDR3 coding sequence is TGTGCCAGTAGTAGGCAGGGCAATGAGCAGTTCTTC. The encoded protein is CASSRQGNEQFF.

This clone has ten or more counts. J is TRBJ2-1 and V is TRBV6-1, with 7 bases lining up with TRBD2. The germline CDR1 and CDR2 sequences are MNHNS and SASEGT. This CDR3 spans 17 amino acids. J gave up 1 base and V 4 bases, and 10 bases lay outside the gene matches. The CDR3 spells CASSVLTGGGSYNEQFF. CDR3 DNA: TGTGCCAGCAGTGTTCTGACGGGAGGAGGGTCCTACAATGAGCAGTTCTTC.

This clone appeared many times. The chain combines TRBV30 with TRBJ2-7; D is unresolved. This CDR3 is 13 amino acids long. Trimming removed 3 bases from V and 0 bases from J, with 9 bases in between. Germline assignment: CDR1 GTSNPN and CDR2 SVGIG (reference sequence). CDR3 DNA: TGTGCCTGGAGCGCGTCGAGCTCCTACGAGCAGTACTTC. Protein: CAWSASSSYEQYF. The full variable domain, rest sourced from reference TRBV30 and TRBJ2-7, is SQTIHQWPATLVQPVGSPLSLECTVEGTSNPNLYWYRQAAGRGLQLLFYSVGIGQISSEVPQNLSASRPQDRQFILSSKKLLLSDSGFYLCAWSASSSYEQYFGPGTRLTVT.

The chain combines TRBV5-4 with TRBJ1-2; 7 bases line up with TRBD1. Trimming removed 2 bases from V and 3 bases from J; junction bases left unmatched: 13. The CDR3 is 17 amino acids. Germline V gene lookup returns CDR1 SGHNT and CDR2 YYREEE (reference sequence). In nucleotides, the CDR3 is TGTGCCAGCAGCTTAGGGGTCGAGGGCCAGGGGGACTATGGCTACACCTTC. This sequence encodes CASSLGVEGQGDYGYTF.

In this sample, this clone turned up many times. The chain is built from TRBV29-1 and TRBJ2-7; 11 bases are shared with TRBD2. The junction had 10 bases not matched to a gene; V was cut back by 0 bases and J by 12 bases. The CDR3 is 14 residues long. CDR1 SQVTM and CDR2 ANQGSEA come from the germline V gene. In DNA form, the CDR3 reads TGCAGCGTTGAAGATCGACGTATAGCGGGAGGGTTGTACTTC. Amino acid sequence: CSVEDRRIAGGLYF.

The chain links TRBV5-1 to TRBJ2-2; 7 bases match TRBD2. With 0 bases clipped from V and 4 bases from J, the junction kept 6 bases outside the gene matches. Germline-derived CDR1 and CDR2 are SGHRS and YFSETQ. CDR3 length: 16 residues. The CDR3 DNA sequence: TGCGCCAGCAGCTTGGACTCTAGCGGTTCCACCGGGGAGCTGTTTTTT. It encodes CASSLDSSGSTGELFF.

There are many counts of this clone. The chain recombines TRBV9 with TRBJ2-1; D may match TRBD1 or TRBD2 (5 bases each). V lost 5 bases and J lost 0, with 15 bases in between. Germline CDR1 and CDR2: SGDLS and YYNGEE. The CDR3 is 16 residues long. The CDR3: CASSTLGTSSYNEQFF. CDR3 bases: TGTGCCAGCAGTACCCTAGGGACCAGCTCCTACAATGAGCAGTTCTTC.

This clone has at least ten counts. V gene TRBV6-1 combines with J gene TRBJ2-1, with D uncertain. The CDR3 sequence is 11 residues long. The germline V and J ends were trimmed by 5 bases and 7 bases, with 6 bases remaining between them. Looked up from germline, CDR1 is MNHNS and CDR2 is SASEGT. CDR3 sequence: CASSLRNEQFF. The CDR3, as DNA: TGTGCCAGCAGTTTACGGAATGAGCAGTTCTTC.

This chain connects TRBV10-3 to TRBJ2-7; D remains ambiguous. Germline-derived CDR1 and CDR2 are ENHRY and SYGVKD. Trimming shortened V by 2 bases and J by 4 bases, and 12 bases separated the two germline ends. CDR3 size: 14 residues. The CDR3 spells CAISEDQGWYEQYF. The CDR3 DNA is TGTGCCATCAGTGAGGACCAAGGGTGGTACGAGCAGTACTTC.

About this clone itself: One junction end does not reproduce the germline sequence, and a read error may be involved. The gene calls are TRBV28 and TRBJ2-2, with TRBD2 matching over 14 bases. CDR3 size: 18 residues. Germline lookup yields CDR1 MDHEN and CDR2 SYDVKM. As DNA, the CDR3 is TGTGCCAGCAGTTTGGGGACTAGCGGGAGTGCCCTCGGCGGGGAGCTCTTTTTT. Its protein product is CASSLGTSGSALGGELFF.

This clone was picked up many times. The genes are TRBV24-1 and TRBJ2-1; D possibly corresponds to TRBD2 (6 bases). CDR3 length equals 13 residues. Trimming removed 0 bases at V and 10 bases at J, with 9 bases between. Germline CDR1 and CDR2: KGHDR and SFDVKD. The CDR3 loop reads CATSDLGTREQFF. The CDR3 bases are TGTGCCACCAGTGATTTGGGGACTCGAGAGCAGTTCTTC.

This clone is medium-sized. The chain has TRBV6-1 and TRBJ1-6; perhaps TRBD1 as D (5 bases). The V and J ends lost 5 bases and 9 bases respectively, with 20 bases between them. The CDR3 is made up of 16 amino acids. Germline lookup yields CDR1 MNHNS and CDR2 SASEGT. CDR3 in DNA: TGTGCCAGCAGTCAACAGGCGACAGCTTCCTTTTCACCCCTCCACTTT. Protein: CASSQQATASFSPLHF.

This clone was counted ten times or more. The gene calls are TRBV19 and TRBJ1-4; D gene unclear. This CDR3 is built from 14 residues. Germline values: CDR1 LNHDA, CDR2 SQIVND (reference sequence). Trimming cost V 2 bases and J 4 bases, with 8 bases left between them. As DNA, the CDR3 is TGTGCCAGTAGTATATCGCAGAATAATGAAAAACTGTTTTTT. Its translation: CASSISQNNEKLFF.

This clone was seen ten or more times. The chain uses TRBV19 and TRBJ2-1, with TRBD2 matching over 10 bases. The CDR3 runs to 14 residues. Germline loops: CDR1 LNHDA, CDR2 SQIVND (reference sequence). Germline trimming cut 5 bases from V and 7 bases from J; bases unmatched to any gene: 5. The CDR3 region has the DNA TGTGCCAGTAGTCACAGCGGGAGGGGGAATGAGCAGTTCTTC. It encodes CASSHSGRGNEQFF.

This clone came up many times. At one end, the junction sequence differs from germline, possibly due to a read error. Within the sample, other DNA sequences also encode this same CDR3. The rearrangement uses TRBV10-3 and TRBJ2-6; possible D gene TRBD2, 6 bases. CDR3 length: 15 residues. Germline V gives CDR1 ENHRY, CDR2 SYGVKD. The CDR3 spells CAIKAEGTGANVLTF. CDR3 DNA sequence: TGTGCCATCAAGGCGGAGGGGACTGGGGCCAACGTCCTAACTTTC.

On this clone: A single base separates this from a much larger clone, so it may be a read error. This chain links TRBV11-2 with TRBJ2-3; no clear D. CDR3 length: 16 residues. In germline, CDR1 is SGHAT, CDR2 FQNNGV. CDR3 in amino acids: CAGSLHLVGITDTQYF. The CDR3 DNA is TGTGCCGGCAGCCTCCACCTCGTAGGGATAACAGATACGCAGTATTTT.

This clone has ten or more counts. The sample contains more than one DNA sequence encoding this CDR3. The chain has TRBV18 and TRBJ2-5; D not resolved. V lost 1 base to trimming and J lost 4 bases, with 4 bases between them. Per the germline V gene, CDR1 is KGHSH and CDR2 is LQKENI. CDR3 length equals 12 residues. The CDR3 sequence: CASSPRGETQYF. CDR3 bases: TGTGCCAGCTCACCACGGGGAGAGACCCAGTACTTC.

This clone has at least ten counts. J is TRBJ2-1 and V is TRBV11-2; 8 bases are shared with TRBD2. Germline CDR1 SGHAT, CDR2 FQNNGV. V shed 6 bases and J 5 bases; nucleotides not matched to a gene: 12. The CDR3 runs to 16 residues. CDR3 coding DNA: TGTGCCAGCAGTCATCTGGCCCTAGCGGGCCACAATGAGCAGTTCTTC. Translated: CASSHLALAGHNEQFF.

This clone was recorded a few times. The junction does not match germline at one end; this may be a read error. The CDR3 sequence: CASGLGYPEFYSYQPQHF. Here the CDR3 DNA reads TGTGCCAGCGGGTTAGGTTACCCCGAATTTTATAGCTATCAGCCCCAGCATTTT. This chain joins TRBV28 and TRBJ1-5; D gene unclear. CDR3 size: 18 residues. Germline CDR1 is MDHEN and CDR2 is SYDVKM.